A single sample is the source of the 32 T cell receptor beta chains below, sequenced in a study of a mutant IDH1 vaccine in newly diagnosed glioma. Here immunoSEQ multiplex PCR was the method, and the copy in TCRdb shows in-frame clones only, minus some. The sample contains tens of thousands of clones, approximately 82% of which appear only once. The sample's time point: week 47, end of study. Each dose delivered 300 ug of mutant IDH1 20-mer peptide subcutaneously with imiquimod. Their antigens remain unidentified. The sample was PBMCs, taken from a glioma patient whose treatment included an IDH1 peptide vaccine. These receptors all stem from a man aged 18-30 years with glioma. Some clones in this sample may be carry-over from other donors' samples.

The chain is built from TRBV30 and TRBJ2-1; the match to TRBD2 covers 8 bases. CDR1 and CDR2 (germline): GTSNPN, SVGIG (reference sequence). The junction had 10 bases not matched to a gene; V was cut back by 2 bases and J by 10 bases. There are 14 residues in the CDR3. This chain's CDR3 is CAWSLGLDALEQFF. DNA for the CDR3: TGTGCCTGGAGTCTGGGACTAGACGCTCTAGAGCAGTTCTTC. Variable domain in full (rest from reference TRBV30 and TRBJ2-1): SQTIHQWPATLVQPVGSPLSLECTVEGTSNPNLYWYRQAAGRGLQLLFYSVGIGQISSEVPQNLSASRPQDRQFILSSKKLLLSDSGFYLCAWSLGLDALEQFFGPGTRLTVL.

This chain uses TRBV27 with TRBJ2-7; TRBD2 is a possible D gene (6 bases). CDR1 and CDR2 from the germline V gene are MNHEY and SMNVEV (reference sequence). Between the trimmed V and J ends, which lost 3 bases and 4 bases, there was a span of 10 bases. This CDR3 has 13 residues. Written as DNA, the CDR3 is TGTGCCAGCAGTTTGAGGGGAGGATACGAGCAGTACTTC. Translating it yields CASSLRGGYEQYF.

The V call is TRBV6-6, the J call TRBJ1-5, with 7 bases that match TRBD1. Germline trimming cut 6 bases from V and 6 bases from J; bases unmatched to any gene: 5. The CDR3 has 13 residues. Germline CDR1 reads MNHNY; CDR2 reads SVGAGI (reference sequence). The CDR3 region has the DNA TGTGCCAGCAGGTACAGGGGTCCTCAGCCCCAGCATTTT. Protein: CASRYRGPQPQHF.

The V call is TRBV12-1, the J call TRBJ1-1; the table's D call, TRBD1, was not checked against the DNA. TRBV12-1 is labeled a pseudogene. The length of the CDR3 is 16 residues. CDR3 loop: CASSLETGNNRTEAFF. CDR3 sequence (DNA): TGTGCCAGCAGCTTGGAGACAGGGAATAACAGGACTGAAGCTTTCTTT.

The rearrangement uses TRBV6-1 and TRBJ1-2; 11 nucleotides align to TRBD1. The CDR3 runs 15 residues. The V and J ends lost 4 bases and 3 bases, in that order; junction bases with no gene match: 4. Germline V gene lookup returns CDR1 MNHNS and CDR2 SASEGT. The CDR3 DNA sequence: TGTGCCAGCAGTGGCCGGGACAGGGGGGACTATGGCTACACCTTC. Protein: CASSGRDRGDYGYTF.

This chain joins TRBV19 and TRBJ1-2; the D is unclear. Germline values: CDR1 LNHDA, CDR2 SQIVND (reference sequence). CDR3 length equals 13 residues. Trimming cost V 7 bases and J 1 base, with 10 bases left between them. CDR3 sequence: CASTSGYNYGYTF. Written as DNA, the CDR3 is TGTGCCAGTACATCGGGTTATAACTATGGCTACACCTTC.

The chain links TRBV2 to TRBJ1-4, with 8 bases lining up with TRBD1. The V gene's germline CDR1 is SNHLY and CDR2 FYNNEI. The CDR3 totals 14 residues. With 2 bases clipped from V and 7 bases from J, the junction kept 3 bases outside the gene matches. The CDR3 DNA reads as TGTGCCAGCAGTGAATGGCAGGGGGCTGAAAAACTGTTTTTT. Its protein is CASSEWQGAEKLFF.

This rearrangement joins TRBV6-5 to TRBJ1-1; D is unresolved. Trimming took 6 bases from V and 1 from J, leaving 15 bases between them. Germline V gene data show CDR1 as MNHEY and CDR2 as SVGAGI. The CDR3 is 15 residues long. CDR3 residues: CASSHLSGGNTEAFF. The CDR3 DNA follows: TGTGCCAGCAGCCACCTTTCGGGAGGGAACACTGAAGCTTTCTTT.

This clone appeared a single time. This chain joins TRBV2 and TRBJ1-2, with 7 bases matching TRBD1. This CDR3 has 15 residues. From germline, CDR1 is SNHLY and CDR2 FYNNEI. J was trimmed by 5 bases and V by 3 bases; bases with no gene match: 9. CDR3 region: CASSDLTPTGYGYTF. The CDR3 coding sequence is TGTGCCAGCAGTGACCTTACCCCGACAGGGTATGGCTACACCTTC.

Here the CDR3 DNA reads TGTGCCAGCAGCGAAGGGCGGGGGCGGACTGAAGCTTTCTTT. Its protein is CASSEGRGRTEAFF. The chain is built from TRBV7-9 and TRBJ1-1, with D maybe TRBD1 (6 bases). This CDR3 is 14 amino acids long. With 5 bases removed from V and 5 bases from J, the gap between germline ends came to 15 bases. CDR1 SEHNR and CDR2 FQNEAQ come from the germline V gene (reference sequence).

This chain connects TRBV7-2 to TRBJ1-6; tentatively, D is TRBD1 (5 bases). Trimming removed 4 bases at V and 3 bases at J, with 7 bases between. Germline CDR1 and CDR2: SGHTA and FQGNSA. The CDR3 is 14 amino acids. CDR3 sequence (DNA): TGTGCCAGCAGCTCAGGGAACTATAATTCACCCCTCCACTTT. Translated, it gives CASSSGNYNSPLHF.

This sequence joins TRBV4-1 and TRBJ1-4; 9 bases are a match to TRBD1. The CDR3 sequence is 14 residues long. With 4 bases clipped from V and 7 bases from J, the junction kept 4 bases outside the gene matches. Looked up from germline, CDR1 is MGHRA and CDR2 is YSYEKL. CDR3: CASSLDRGGEKLFF. The CDR3 DNA is TGCGCCAGCAGCCTGGACAGGGGTGGTGAAAAACTGTTTTTT.

There are a few counts of this clone. V gene TRBV15 combines with J gene TRBJ1-1; no clear D. From germline, CDR1 is LNHNV and CDR2 YYDKDF (reference sequence). Trimming removed 0 bases from V and 1 base from J, with 6 bases in between. The CDR3 sequence is 14 residues long. As DNA, the CDR3 is TGTGCCACCAGCAGAGATAAGGCGAACACTGAAGCTTTCTTT. As protein: CATSRDKANTEAFF.

The chain employs TRBV4-1 and TRBJ2-7; 7 bases agree with TRBD2. CDR1 is MGHRA and CDR2 is YSYEKL in the germline V gene. The CDR3 has 15 residues. The J segment lost 2 bases and the V segment lost 0 bases, leaving 4 bases of the junction unmatched. CDR3: CASSQEGRGTYEQYF. CDR3 bases: TGCGCCAGCAGCCAAGAAGGGCGGGGGACCTACGAGCAGTACTTC.

The chain uses TRBV2 and TRBJ2-7; D gene ambiguous. The CDR3 has 14 residues. The germline V and J ends were trimmed by 5 bases and 3 bases, with 14 bases remaining between them. Germline V lookup: CDR1 SNHLY, CDR2 FYNNEI. This CDR3 is CASSPSDGRYEQYF. The CDR3 coding sequence is TGTGCCAGCAGTCCCTCCGATGGACGCTACGAGCAGTACTTC.

This clone appeared once. The chain employs TRBV15 and TRBJ2-7; no definite D call. CDR1 is LNHNV and CDR2 is YYDKDF in the germline V gene (reference sequence). The CDR3 contains 14 residues. Trimming pared 0 bases from V and 3 bases from J, leaving 9 bases between. This CDR3 reads CATSRDELRYEQYF. The CDR3 DNA is TGTGCCACCAGCAGAGATGAGTTACGCTACGAGCAGTACTTC.

The gene calls are TRBV6-6 and TRBJ2-7; 8 positions agree with TRBD2. The J segment lost 3 bases and the V segment lost 5 bases, leaving 9 bases of the junction unmatched. CDR1 is MNHNY and CDR2 is SVGAGI in the germline V gene (reference sequence). There are 15 residues in the CDR3. CDR3 sequence: CASSPVQRELYEQYF. Written as DNA, the CDR3 is TGTGCCAGCAGTCCCGTCCAGCGGGAGCTCTACGAGCAGTACTTC.

This chain connects TRBV6-6 to TRBJ2-3; TRBD2 might be the D (6 bases). V was shortened by 6 bases and J by 2 bases, with 9 bases between the two germline ends. The germline CDR1 and CDR2 sequences are MNHNY and SVGAGI (reference sequence). This CDR3 has 13 residues. The CDR3 protein is CASRGLSTDTQYF. DNA of the CDR3: TGTGCCAGCAGGGGACTCTCCACAGATACGCAGTATTTT.

In its sample, this clone was seen a few times. The V and J genes are TRBV27 and TRBJ1-6; the D is unclear. V shed 3 bases and J shed 7 bases, with 7 bases lying between them. Germline CDR1 is MNHEY and CDR2 is SMNVEV (reference sequence). The CDR3 sequence is 13 residues long. The CDR3 is CASSFLGNSPLHF. CDR3 DNA: TGTGCCAGCAGTTTTTTGGGCAATTCACCCCTCCACTTT.

This rearrangement joins TRBV7-6 to TRBJ1-4; TRBD1 matches 9 bases. In germline, CDR1 is SGHVS, CDR2 FNYEAQ. There are 15 residues in the CDR3. V was pared by 1 base and J by 7 bases, with 4 bases of the junction left unmatched. The CDR3 sequence: CASSLGGQGFEKLFF. The CDR3, as DNA: TGTGCCAGCAGCTTAGGGGGACAGGGATTTGAAAAACTGTTTTTT.

The CDR3 region is CAWSVQDNSPLHF. The DNA of the CDR3 is TGTGCCTGGAGTGTACAGGATAATTCACCCCTCCACTTT. The chain joins TRBV30 to TRBJ1-6; the D gene is possibly TRBD1 (5 bases). Germline loops: CDR1 GTSNPN, CDR2 SVGIG (reference sequence). This CDR3 contains 13 residues. Trimming removed 0 bases at V and 5 bases at J, with 5 bases between.

The chain employs TRBV10-3 and TRBJ1-5, with D maybe TRBD1 (6 bases). Trimming shortened V by 7 bases and J by 5 bases, and 21 bases separated the two germline ends. The CDR3 contains 16 residues. CDR1 is ENHRY and CDR2 is SYGVKD in the germline V gene. CDR3 protein: CAITHQGTQTDQPQHF. CDR3 nucleotide sequence: TGTGCCATCACCCACCAGGGGACACAAACGGATCAGCCCCAGCATTTT.

V and J are TRBV6-5 and TRBJ1-5; 9 bases line up with TRBD1. Germline CDR1 is MNHEY and CDR2 is SVGAGI. This CDR3 contains 15 residues. V shed 5 bases, J shed 2 bases, and the junction held 4 bases outside the gene matches. DNA of the CDR3: TGTGCCAGCAGTACGCGGACAGGGGGCAATCAGCCCCAGCATTTT. Protein sequence: CASSTRTGGNQPQHF.

The chain employs TRBV6-6 and TRBJ1-2; TRBD1 agrees at 8 bases. Germline-derived CDR1 and CDR2 are MNHNY and SVGAGI (reference sequence). With V trimmed by 5 bases and J by 5 bases, 4 bases remained unmatched. This CDR3 region has 13 residues. Here the CDR3 reads CASSTGTGYGYTF. DNA for the CDR3: TGTGCCAGCAGTACCGGGACAGGTTATGGCTACACCTTC.

V usage is TRBV7-9 and J usage is TRBJ2-2; TRBD2 matches at 8 bases. Unmatched junction bases numbered 8, after V lost 8 bases and J lost 0 bases. Germline V gene lookup returns CDR1 SEHNR and CDR2 FQNEAQ (reference sequence). The CDR3 is 16 amino acids. The CDR3 sequence: CASGERLAPNTGELFF. The CDR3 DNA sequence: TGTGCCAGCGGGGAAAGACTAGCGCCGAACACCGGGGAGCTGTTTTTT.

This clone appeared a single time. The V gene is TRBV7-3, the J gene TRBJ2-7, with 9 positions matching TRBD1. V lost 3 bases to trimming and J lost 2 bases; unmatched junction nucleotides: 2. CDR3 length: 14 residues. From germline, CDR1 is SGHTA and CDR2 FQGTGA. The DNA for the CDR3 is TGTGCCAGCAGCTTGGGACAGGGAGCCTACGAGCAGTACTTC. Amino acid sequence: CASSLGQGAYEQYF.

The chain carries TRBV30 and TRBJ1-2; tentative D call: TRBD1 (6 bases). Germline V gives CDR1 GTSNPN, CDR2 SVGIG (reference sequence). V was pared by 2 bases and J by 8 bases, with 15 bases between. This CDR3 is built from 13 residues. The DNA for the CDR3 is TGTGCCTGGAGTCGTCAGGGGTACCGGGGCTACACCTTC. This codes for CAWSRQGYRGYTF.

This sequence joins TRBV2 and TRBJ2-7, with a weak D call TRBD2 (5 bases). The CDR3 has 13 residues. The V gene's germline CDR1 is SNHLY and CDR2 FYNNEI. The V and J ends lost 8 bases and 2 bases respectively, with 13 bases between them. The CDR3 DNA follows: TGTGCCAGCGGGGTGGAGGTGCCCTACGAGCAGTACTTC. Amino acid sequence: CASGVEVPYEQYF.

The chain joins TRBV6-1 to TRBJ1-5; TRBD1 matches 9 bases. The junction had 6 bases not matched to a gene; V was cut back by 5 bases and J by 4 bases. CDR1 and CDR2 (germline): MNHNS, SASEGT. The CDR3 loop spans 15 amino acids. This chain's CDR3 is CASSFRDRENQPQHF. The CDR3 DNA follows: TGTGCCAGCAGTTTCCGGGACAGGGAGAATCAGCCCCAGCATTTT.

This rearrangement joins TRBV7-2 to TRBJ1-1; no firm D call. Germline V gene sequence: CDR1 SGHTA, CDR2 FQGNSA. This CDR3 has 14 amino acids. The germline V and J ends were trimmed by 4 bases and 3 bases, with 12 bases remaining between them. In nucleotides, the CDR3 is TGTGCCAGCAGCTCCAGGACCACTGACACTGAAGCTTTCTTT. Translated, it gives CASSSRTTDTEAFF.

This chain uses TRBV2 with TRBJ2-5; D uncertain. V shed 3 bases and J shed 0 bases, with 5 bases lying between them. Germline V gene lookup returns CDR1 SNHLY and CDR2 FYNNEI. The CDR3 contains 13 residues. CDR3 protein: CASSEVNQETQYF. The CDR3 bases are TGTGCCAGCAGTGAGGTGAACCAAGAGACCCAGTACTTC.

The V call is TRBV7-2, the J call TRBJ1-2, with TRBD1 matching over 7 bases. The CDR3 is 15 residues long. J was trimmed by 8 bases and V by 5 bases; bases with no gene match: 14. Germline V gene sequence: CDR1 SGHTA, CDR2 FQGNSA. In nucleotides, the CDR3 is TGTGCCAGCAGCCCGCCAGACAGGGATGCGGTCGGCTACACCTTC. This sequence encodes CASSPPDRDAVGYTF.